The sequence of this T cell receptor (beta chain) was determined in a study of T cell changes during pregnancy in multiple sclerosis. Germline CDR1 reads SGHRS; CDR2 reads YFSETQ. Trimming pared 1 base from V and 1 base from J, leaving 10 bases between. The CDR3 contains 15 residues. The table came from immunoSEQ multiplex PCR; TCRdb's copy has only in-frame clones and leaves some out. The sample shows 84,000 or so clones, roughly 93% of them seen only once. The source of this sequence is a female donor with multiple sclerosis, enrolled in a pregnancy study. The material was peripheral blood, obtained in the third trimester of pregnancy. The chain joins TRBV5-1 to TRBJ2-3; D might be TRBD2 (6 bases). CDR3 protein: CASSLSSGGTDTQYF. In DNA, the CDR3 is TGCGCCAGCAGCTTGAGTAGCGGCGGCACAGATACGCAGTATTTT.